This TCR beta chain was identified in a study of cytotoxic CD8 clonotypes in ibrutinib-treated CLL. The ends lost 7 bases at V and 14 bases at J; junction bases unmatched: 8. Germline V gives CDR1 SQVTM, CDR2 ANQGSEA. The CDR3 sequence is 10 residues long. This table comes from immunoSEQ multiplex PCR, and its TCRdb copy is limited to in-frame clones, with some not included. The sample includes some 300,000 clones, roughly 79% of them seen just once. The genes are TRBV29-1 and TRBJ2-1; TRBD2 matches 7 bases. Sequenced material: PBMCs, taken before ibrutinib treatment. The TCR was taken from a human donor with chronic lymphocytic leukemia. The CDR3 nucleotides are TGCAGCGGACGGGACTACGTCGAGTTCTTC. Translating gives CSGRDYVEFF.